These 3 T cell receptor beta chains originate from one sample sequenced in a study of blood T cell repertoires in COVID-19. Clones were sequenced by immunoSEQ multiplex PCR, and TCRdb holds only the in-frame ones, with some missing. The table lists some 80,000 clones, roughly 78% of them singletons. Sequenced: peripheral blood. These receptors were collected from a woman of 80 years or more with active or convalescent COVID-19.

The chain uses TRBV5-1 and TRBJ1-4, with TRBD1 matching 7 bases. V lost 8 bases to trimming and J lost 4 bases; unmatched junction nucleotides: 8. In germline, CDR1 is SGHRS, CDR2 YFSETQ. The CDR3 length is 14 residues. CDR3 sequence reads: CASKRQGDNEKLFF. CDR3 bases: TGCGCCAGTAAGCGTCAGGGGGATAATGAAAAACTGTTTTTT.

The chain has TRBV28 and TRBJ1-1, with D tentatively TRBD1 (6 bases). Germline V gives CDR1 MDHEN, CDR2 SYDVKM. The V end was cut by 6 bases, the J end by 11 bases, with 28 bases between. CDR3 length: 16 residues. The CDR3 loop is CASSPSPWGGGGGAFF. CDR3 in DNA: TGTGCCAGCAGCCCGAGCCCCTGGGGCGGGGGCGGGGGGGCTTTCTTT.

The chain has TRBV18 and TRBJ2-2; 8 nucleotides align to TRBD1. The length of the CDR3 is 17 residues. Germline CDR1 is KGHSH and CDR2 is LQKENI. V was pared by 3 bases and J by 7 bases, with 13 bases of the junction left unmatched. Here the CDR3 DNA reads TGTGCCAGCTCACCTCTTTCGACAGGGGCGAACTACGGGGAGCTGTTTTTT. This codes for CASSPLSTGANYGELFF. The variable domain in full, completed from reference TRBV18 and TRBJ2-2, reads NAGVMQNPRHLVRRRGQEARLRCSPMKGHSHVYWYRQLPEEGLKFMVYLQKENIIDESGMPKERFSAEFPKEGPSILRIQQVVRGDSAAYFCASSPLSTGANYGELFFGEGSRLTVL.